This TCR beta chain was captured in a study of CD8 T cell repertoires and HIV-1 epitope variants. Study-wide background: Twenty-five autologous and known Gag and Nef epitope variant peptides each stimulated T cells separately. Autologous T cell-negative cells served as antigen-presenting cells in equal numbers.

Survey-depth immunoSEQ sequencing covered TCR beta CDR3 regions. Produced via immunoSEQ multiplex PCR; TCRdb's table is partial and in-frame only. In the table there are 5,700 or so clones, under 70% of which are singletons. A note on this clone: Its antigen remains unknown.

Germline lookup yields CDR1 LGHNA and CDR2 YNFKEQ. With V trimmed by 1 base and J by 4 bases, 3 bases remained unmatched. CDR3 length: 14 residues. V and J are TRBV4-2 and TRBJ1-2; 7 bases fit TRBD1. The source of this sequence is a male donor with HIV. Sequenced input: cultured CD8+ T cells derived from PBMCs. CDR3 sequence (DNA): TGTGCCAGCAGCCAAGTGAGGGACAGCTATGGCTACACCTTC. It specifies CASSQVRDSYGYTF.